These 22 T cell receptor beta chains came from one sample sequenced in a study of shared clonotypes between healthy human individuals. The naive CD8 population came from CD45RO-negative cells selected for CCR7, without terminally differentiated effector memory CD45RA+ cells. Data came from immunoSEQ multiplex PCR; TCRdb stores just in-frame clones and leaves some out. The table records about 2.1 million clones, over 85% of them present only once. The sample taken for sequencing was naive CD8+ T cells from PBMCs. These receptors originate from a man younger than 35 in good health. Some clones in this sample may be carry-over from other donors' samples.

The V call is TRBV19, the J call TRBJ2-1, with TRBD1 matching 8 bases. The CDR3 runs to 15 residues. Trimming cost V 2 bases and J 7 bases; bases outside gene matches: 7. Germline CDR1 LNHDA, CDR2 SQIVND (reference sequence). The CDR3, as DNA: TGTGCCAGTAGTATAATCCAGGGGGCGTTGAATGAGCAGTTCTTC. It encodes CASSIIQGALNEQFF.

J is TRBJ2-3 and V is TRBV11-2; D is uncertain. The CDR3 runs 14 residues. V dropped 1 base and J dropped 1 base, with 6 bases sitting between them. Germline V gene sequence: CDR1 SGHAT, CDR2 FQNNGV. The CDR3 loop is CASSLVYGTDTQYF. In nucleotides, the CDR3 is TGTGCCAGCAGCTTAGTATACGGCACAGATACGCAGTATTTT. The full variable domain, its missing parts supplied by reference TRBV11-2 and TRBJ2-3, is EAGVAQSPRYKIIEKRQSVAFWCNPISGHATLYWYQQILGQGPKLLIQFQNNGVVDDSQLPKDRFSAERLKGVDSTLKIQPAKLEDSAVYLCASSLVYGTDTQYFGPGTRLTVL.

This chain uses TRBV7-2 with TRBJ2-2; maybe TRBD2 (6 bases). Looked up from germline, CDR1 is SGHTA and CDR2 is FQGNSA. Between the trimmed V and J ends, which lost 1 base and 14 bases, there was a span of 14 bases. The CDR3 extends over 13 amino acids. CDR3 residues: CASSLVGRKGLFF. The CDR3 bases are TGTGCCAGCAGCTTAGTCGGGAGAAAGGGTCTGTTTTTT.

The DNA for the CDR3 is TGTGCCAGTGGGGGAGGTCTAGGGGAGACCCAGTACTTC. Translated: CASGGGLGETQYF. The chain has TRBV6-5 and TRBJ2-5; maybe TRBD2 (6 bases). Per the germline V gene, CDR1 is MNHEY and CDR2 is SVGAGI. This CDR3 comprises 13 residues. The V end was cut by 9 bases, the J end by 5 bases, with 16 bases between.

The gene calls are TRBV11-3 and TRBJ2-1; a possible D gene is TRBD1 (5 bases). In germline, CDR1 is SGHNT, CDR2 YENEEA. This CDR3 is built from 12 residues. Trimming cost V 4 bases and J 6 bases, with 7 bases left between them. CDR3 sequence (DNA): TGTGCCAGCAGCTCTCAGGGCAATGAGCAGTTCTTC. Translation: CASSSQGNEQFF.

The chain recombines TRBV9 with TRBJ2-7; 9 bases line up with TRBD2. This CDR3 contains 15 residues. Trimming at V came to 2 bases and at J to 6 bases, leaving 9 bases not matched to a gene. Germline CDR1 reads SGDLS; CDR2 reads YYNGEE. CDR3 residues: CASSVGSGSASEQYF. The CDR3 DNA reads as TGTGCCAGCAGCGTGGGTAGCGGGAGTGCTAGCGAGCAGTACTTC. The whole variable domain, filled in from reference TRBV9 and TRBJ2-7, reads DSGVTQTPKHLITATGQRVTLRCSPRSGDLSVYWYQQSLDQGLQFLIQYYNGEERAKGNILERFSAQQFPDLHSELNLSSLELGDSALYFCASSVGSGSASEQYFGPGTRLTVT.

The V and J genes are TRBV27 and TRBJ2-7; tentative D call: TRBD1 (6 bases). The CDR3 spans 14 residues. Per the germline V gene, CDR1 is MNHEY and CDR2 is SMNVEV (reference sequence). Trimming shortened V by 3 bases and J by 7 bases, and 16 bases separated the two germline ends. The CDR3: CASSFRQVPLEQYF. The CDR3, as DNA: TGTGCCAGCAGTTTTCGACAGGTCCCCCTGGAGCAGTACTTC.

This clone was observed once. Written as DNA, the CDR3 is TGTGCCACCAGCGATCAAGGAGGGACCTATGGCTACACCTTC. It translates to CATSDQGGTYGYTF. The chain joins TRBV15 to TRBJ1-2; D is possibly TRBD1 (5 bases). The CDR3 is 14 residues long. Trimming left V 5 bases short and J 4 bases short, with 14 bases between. In germline, CDR1 is LNHNV, CDR2 YYDKDF (reference sequence).

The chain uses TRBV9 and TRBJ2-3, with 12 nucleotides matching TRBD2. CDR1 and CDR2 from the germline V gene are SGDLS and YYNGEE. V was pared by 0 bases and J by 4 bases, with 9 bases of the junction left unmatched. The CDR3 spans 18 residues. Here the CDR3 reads CASSVEGGLAGFADTQYF. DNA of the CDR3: TGTGCCAGCAGCGTAGAGGGAGGACTAGCGGGGTTCGCAGATACGCAGTATTTT.

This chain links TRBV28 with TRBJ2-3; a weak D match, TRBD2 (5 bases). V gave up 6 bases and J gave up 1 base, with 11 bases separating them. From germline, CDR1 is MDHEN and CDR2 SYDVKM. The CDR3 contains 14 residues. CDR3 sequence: CASRASGRTDTQYF. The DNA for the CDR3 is TGTGCCAGCAGAGCGAGCGGACGCACAGATACGCAGTATTTT.

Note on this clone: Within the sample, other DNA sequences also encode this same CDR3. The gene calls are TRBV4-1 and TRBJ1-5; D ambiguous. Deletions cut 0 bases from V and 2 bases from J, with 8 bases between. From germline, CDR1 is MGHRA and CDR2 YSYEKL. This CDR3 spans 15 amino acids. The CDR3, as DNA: TGCGCCAGCAGCCAAGAGGTGCGGGGCAATCAGCCCCAGCATTTT. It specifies CASSQEVRGNQPQHF.

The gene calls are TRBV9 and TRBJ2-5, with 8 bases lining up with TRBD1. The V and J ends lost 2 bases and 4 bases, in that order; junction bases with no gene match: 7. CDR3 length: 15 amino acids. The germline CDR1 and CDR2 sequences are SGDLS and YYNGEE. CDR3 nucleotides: TGTGCCAGCAGCGTTACAGGGGGGTTCGCAGAGACCCAGTACTTC. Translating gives CASSVTGGFAETQYF.

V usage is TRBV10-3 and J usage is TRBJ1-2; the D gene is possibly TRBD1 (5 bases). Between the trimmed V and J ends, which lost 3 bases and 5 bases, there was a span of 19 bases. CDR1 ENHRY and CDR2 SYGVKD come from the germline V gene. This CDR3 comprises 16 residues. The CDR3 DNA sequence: TGTGCCATCAGTGAACGGGACGGTACGTTAGAATATGGCTACACCTTC. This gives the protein CAISERDGTLEYGYTF.

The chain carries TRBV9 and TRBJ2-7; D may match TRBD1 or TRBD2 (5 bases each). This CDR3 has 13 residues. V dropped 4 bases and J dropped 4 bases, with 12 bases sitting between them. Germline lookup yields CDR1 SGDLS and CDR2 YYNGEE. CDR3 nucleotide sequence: TGTGCCAGCAGCCCCCACGGGGCTTACGAGCAGTACTTC. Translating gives CASSPHGAYEQYF.

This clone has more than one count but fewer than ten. The CDR3 loop is CASSIAPGQPQHF. The DNA for the CDR3 is TGTGCCAGTAGTATAGCACCGGGGCAGCCCCAGCATTTT. The chain has TRBV19 and TRBJ1-5; unclear D gene. Trimming took off 1 base at V and 7 bases at J, with 8 bases between the two ends. The CDR3 contains 13 residues. Per germline, CDR1 LNHDA and CDR2 SQIVND (reference sequence).

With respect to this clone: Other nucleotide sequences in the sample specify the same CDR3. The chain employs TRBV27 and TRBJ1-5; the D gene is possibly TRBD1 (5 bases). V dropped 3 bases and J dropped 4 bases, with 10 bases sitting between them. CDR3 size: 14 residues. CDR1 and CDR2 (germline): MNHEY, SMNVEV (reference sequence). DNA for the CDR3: TGTGCCAGCAGTTTTACAGGCTCAAATCAGCCCCAGCATTTT. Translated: CASSFTGSNQPQHF.

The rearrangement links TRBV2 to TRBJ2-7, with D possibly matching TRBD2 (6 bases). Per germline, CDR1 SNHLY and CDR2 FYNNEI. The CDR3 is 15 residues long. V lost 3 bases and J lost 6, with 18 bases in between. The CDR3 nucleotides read TGTGCCAGCAGTGAGTTCGGGGGTCGGACTATCGAGCAGTACTTC. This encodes CASSEFGGRTIEQYF.

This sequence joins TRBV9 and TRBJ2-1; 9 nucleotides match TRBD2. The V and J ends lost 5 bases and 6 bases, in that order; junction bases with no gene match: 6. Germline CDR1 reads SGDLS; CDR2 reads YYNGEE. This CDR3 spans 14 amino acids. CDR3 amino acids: CASSASGKSNEQFF. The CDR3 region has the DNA TGTGCCAGCAGTGCTAGCGGGAAGAGCAATGAGCAGTTCTTC.

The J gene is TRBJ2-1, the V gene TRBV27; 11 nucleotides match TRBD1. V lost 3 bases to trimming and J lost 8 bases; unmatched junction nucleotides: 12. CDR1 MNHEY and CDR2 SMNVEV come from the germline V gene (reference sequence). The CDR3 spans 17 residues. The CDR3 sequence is CASSFLLGQGARHEQFF. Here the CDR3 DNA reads TGTGCCAGCAGTTTCCTACTTGGACAGGGGGCGCGTCATGAGCAGTTCTTC.

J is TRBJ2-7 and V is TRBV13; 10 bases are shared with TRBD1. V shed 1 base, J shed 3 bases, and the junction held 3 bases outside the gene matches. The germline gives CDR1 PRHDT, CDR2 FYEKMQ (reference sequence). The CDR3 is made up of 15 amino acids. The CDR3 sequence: CASSLDGQGDYEQYF. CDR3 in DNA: TGTGCCAGCAGCTTAGACGGACAGGGGGACTACGAGCAGTACTTC.

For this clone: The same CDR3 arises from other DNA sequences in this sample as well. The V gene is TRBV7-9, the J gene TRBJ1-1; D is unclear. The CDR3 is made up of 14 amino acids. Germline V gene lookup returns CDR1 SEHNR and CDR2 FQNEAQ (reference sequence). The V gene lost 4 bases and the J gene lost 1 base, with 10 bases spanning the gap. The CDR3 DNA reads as TGTGCCAGCAGCTCCCCCGGGAGGAACACTGAAGCTTTCTTT. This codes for CASSSPGRNTEAFF.

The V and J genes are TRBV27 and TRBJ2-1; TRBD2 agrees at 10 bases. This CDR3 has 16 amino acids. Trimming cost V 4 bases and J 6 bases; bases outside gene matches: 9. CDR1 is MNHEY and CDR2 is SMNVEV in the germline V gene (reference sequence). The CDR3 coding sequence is TGTGCCAGCAGTTCCGACCTAGCGGGAGTTGCCAATGAGCAGTTCTTC. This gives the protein CASSSDLAGVANEQFF.